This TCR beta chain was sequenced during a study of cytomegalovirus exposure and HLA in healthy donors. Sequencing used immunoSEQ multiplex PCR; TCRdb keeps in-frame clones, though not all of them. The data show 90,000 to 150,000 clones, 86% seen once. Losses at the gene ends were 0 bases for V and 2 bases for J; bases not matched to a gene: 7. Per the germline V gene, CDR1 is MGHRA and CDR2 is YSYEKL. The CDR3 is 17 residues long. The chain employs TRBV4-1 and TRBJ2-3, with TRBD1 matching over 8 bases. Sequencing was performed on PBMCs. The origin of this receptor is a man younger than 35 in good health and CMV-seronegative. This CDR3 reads CASSQEGGTGYTDTQYF. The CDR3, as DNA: TGCGCCAGCAGCCAAGAAGGGGGGACAGGATACACAGATACGCAGTATTTT.